This T cell receptor beta chain derives from a study of blood T cell repertoires in COVID-19 (dated by TCRdb to about 2020). About the study as a whole: The collaborator samples originated in the United States, Italy and Spain and spanned the acute and convalescent phases of COVID-19. The samples were drawn from two sources: the first 160 participants of the ongoing ImmuneRACE study, and some 1,300 subjects contributed by 6 global collaborators. The dataset comprised deeply sampled blood TCRbeta repertoires from subjects exposed to, actively infected with, or recovered from COVID-19. The prospective study material was composed of cDNA or gDNA derived from T cells, B-cell-depleted T cells, or PBMCs. HLA class I and class II types, where available, came from metadata supplied by the sample provider rather than from assay-based typing. The sample metadata nearly always contained a de-identified subject ID, COVID-19 status, age in years and sex. The repertoires were released in a freely available public database intended as a resource for research on the immune response to SARS-CoV-2. The investigation overall reported the following: The quantity of clinical and demographic metadata differed by source and by participant and was supplied without curation.

The collaborating institutions used their own protocols to collect whole blood in K2EDTA tubes. For TCRbeta analysis, collaborators shipped samples in one of three forms: frozen whole blood, isolated PBMCs, or DNA extracted from either of those sample types. A note on this clone: Its antigen is unknown. No much larger clone exists at a distance of one base, and base qualities are not known.

TCRbeta CDR3 regions were amplified from genomic DNA using the immunoSEQ Assay, a bias-controlled multiplex PCR. The original pipeline was this. Within the assay, amplification of reference gene primers was used to estimate how many nucleated cells each sample contained. Sequence reads were collapsed and filtered to measure the absolute abundance of every unique TCRbeta CDR3 rearrangement. Productive Simpson clonality was computed per sample as the square root of Simpson's diversity index over productive rearrangements. Drawn from immuneACCESS, this table holds only the in-frame rearrangements with V and J called that TCRdb kept. Clones are partly lost; checked studies trace under half to an unresolved V gene and leave the rest unexplained. V, J and clone size were drawn from that table, and D and trimming were deduced from the DNA. The sample profile shows 300,000 to 450,000 clones; more than 65% of them were found once. The ten top clones hold 1.1% of the sample.

This clonotype originated in a human donor with acute or convalescent COVID-19. The donor label of this sample is uncertain. Source material: peripheral blood.

The DNA is as follows: TGTGCCAGCAGCTTAGAACCAGCTAACTATGGCTACACCTTC. The encoded protein is CASSLEPANYGYTF. The chain is encoded by TRBV7-2 joined to TRBJ1-2; the D gene is unclear. Reading from cysteine to phenylalanine, the CDR3 counts 14 amino acids. The retained sequence is limited to the CDR3, 42 bases, with the frame set at the first base. V was cut back by 1 base and J by 0 bases, leaving a gap of 6 bases between them. CDR1 and CDR2, looked up from the germline V gene, are SGHTA and FQGNSA.